The T cell receptor beta chain described here comes from a study of control samples from healthy donors and cancer patients. The CDR3 contains 14 residues. The V and J ends lost 0 bases and 4 bases respectively, with 8 bases between them. In germline, CDR1 is SGHKS, CDR2 YYEKEE (reference sequence). Sequencing was performed with immunoSEQ multiplex PCR; in TCRdb, only in-frame clones are kept and a portion is missing. Among 130,000 to 150,000 clones listed, about 91% were seen once. The TCR comes from a man under 40 in good health. Sequencing input: blood. The chain is built from TRBV5-5 and TRBJ1-3, with D possibly matching TRBD1 (5 bases). The CDR3 protein is CASSLGGLGNTIYF. CDR3 in DNA: TGTGCCAGCAGCTTGGGGGGCTTGGGAAACACCATATATTTT.